The T cell receptor beta chain under discussion was sequenced for a study of siplizumab effects on memory and regulatory T cells. This CDR3 is 15 amino acids long. The V and J ends lost 5 bases and 4 bases, in that order; junction bases with no gene match: 5. CDR1 and CDR2 (germline): MNHNY, SVGAGI (reference sequence). Only in-frame clones appear in the TCRdb table, and some are missing; sequencing was by immunoSEQ multiplex PCR. The data contain about 100,000 clones, approximately 92% of them seen just once; the ten biggest clones take up roughly 2.8%. V is TRBV6-6 and J is TRBJ1-3, with 10 bases aligning to TRBD1. The receptor's source is a human donor in good health. Some clones in this sample may be carry-over from other donors' samples. Sequenced sample: CD4+ T cells sorted from blood. CDR3 amino acids: CASSPGTGVGNTIYF. Here the CDR3 DNA reads TGTGCCAGCAGTCCTGGGACAGGGGTAGGAAACACCATATATTTT.